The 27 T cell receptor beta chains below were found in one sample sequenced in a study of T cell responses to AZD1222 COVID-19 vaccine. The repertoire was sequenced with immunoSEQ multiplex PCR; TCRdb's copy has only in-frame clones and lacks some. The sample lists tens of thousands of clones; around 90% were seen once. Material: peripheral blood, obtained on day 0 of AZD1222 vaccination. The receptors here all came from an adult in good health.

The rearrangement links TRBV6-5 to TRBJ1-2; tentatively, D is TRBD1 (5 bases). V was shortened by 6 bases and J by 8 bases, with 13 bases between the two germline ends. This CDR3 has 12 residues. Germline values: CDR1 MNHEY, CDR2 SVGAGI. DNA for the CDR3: TGTGCCAGCAGGCCCCCGGGACGCGGCTACACCTTC. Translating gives CASRPPGRGYTF.

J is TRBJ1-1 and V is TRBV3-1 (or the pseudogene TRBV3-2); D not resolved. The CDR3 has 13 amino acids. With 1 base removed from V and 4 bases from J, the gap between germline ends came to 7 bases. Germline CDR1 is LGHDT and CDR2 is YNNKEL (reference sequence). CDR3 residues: CASSQVSPTEAFF. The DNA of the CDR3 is TGTGCCAGCAGCCAAGTTTCTCCCACTGAAGCTTTCTTT.

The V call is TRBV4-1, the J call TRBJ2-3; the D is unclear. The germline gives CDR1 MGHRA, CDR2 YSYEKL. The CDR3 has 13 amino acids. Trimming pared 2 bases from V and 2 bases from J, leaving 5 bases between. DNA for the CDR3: TGCGCCAGCAGCCAAACATCCACAGATACGCAGTATTTT. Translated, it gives CASSQTSTDTQYF.

The CDR3 DNA follows: TGTGCCAGCAGCCCGAAATGGGGACAGGCGAGGGGAGAAGCAGCTTTCTTT. This gives the protein CASSPKWGQARGEAAFF. The V gene is TRBV3-1 (or the pseudogene TRBV3-2), the J gene TRBJ1-1; 8 bases map to TRBD1. V gave up 4 bases and J gave up 10 bases; unmatched junction bases: 20. Germline values: CDR1 LGHDT, CDR2 YNNKEL (reference sequence). The CDR3 is made up of 17 amino acids.

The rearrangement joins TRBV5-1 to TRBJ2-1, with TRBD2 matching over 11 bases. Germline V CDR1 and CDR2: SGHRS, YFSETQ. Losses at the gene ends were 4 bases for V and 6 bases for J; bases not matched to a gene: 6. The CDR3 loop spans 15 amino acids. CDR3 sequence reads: CASSVTSGAINEQFF. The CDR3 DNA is TGCGCCAGCAGCGTGACTAGCGGGGCTATCAATGAGCAGTTCTTC.

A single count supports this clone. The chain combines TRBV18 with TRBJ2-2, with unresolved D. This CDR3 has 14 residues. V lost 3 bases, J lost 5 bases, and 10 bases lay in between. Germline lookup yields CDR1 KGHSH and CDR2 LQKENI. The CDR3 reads CASSPGVRTGELFF. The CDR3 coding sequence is TGTGCCAGCTCACCTGGGGTGAGGACCGGGGAGCTGTTTTTT.

The CDR3: CASSPGQFYNEQFF. In DNA, the CDR3 is TGTGCCAGCAGCCCGGGACAGTTTTACAATGAGCAGTTCTTC. V usage is TRBV2 and J usage is TRBJ2-1; 7 positions agree with TRBD1. Germline loops: CDR1 SNHLY, CDR2 FYNNEI. Trimming at V came to 6 bases and at J to 4 bases, leaving 6 bases not matched to a gene. This CDR3 is built from 14 residues.

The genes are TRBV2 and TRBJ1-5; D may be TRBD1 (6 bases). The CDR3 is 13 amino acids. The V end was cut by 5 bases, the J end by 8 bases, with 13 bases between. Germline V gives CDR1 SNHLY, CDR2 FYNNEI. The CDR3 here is CASSWGRTEPQHF. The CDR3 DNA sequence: TGTGCCAGCAGTTGGGGGCGGACGGAGCCCCAGCATTTT. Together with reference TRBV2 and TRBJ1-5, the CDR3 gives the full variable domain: EPEVTQTPSHQVTQMGQEVILRCVPISNHLYFYWYRQILGQKVEFLVSFYNNEISEKSEIFDDQFSVERPDGSNFTLKIRSTKLEDSAMYFCASSWGRTEPQHFGDGTRLSIL.

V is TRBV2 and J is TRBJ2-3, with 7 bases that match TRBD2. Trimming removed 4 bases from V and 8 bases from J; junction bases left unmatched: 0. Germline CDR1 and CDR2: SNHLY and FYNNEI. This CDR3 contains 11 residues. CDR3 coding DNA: TGTGCCAGCAGTGGGGGGGGTACGCAGTATTTT. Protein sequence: CASSGGGTQYF.

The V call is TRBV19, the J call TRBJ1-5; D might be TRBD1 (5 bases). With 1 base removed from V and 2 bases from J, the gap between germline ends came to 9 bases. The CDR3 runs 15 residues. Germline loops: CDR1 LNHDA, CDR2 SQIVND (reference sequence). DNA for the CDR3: TGTGCCAGTAGTATAGTGCAGGGAGGCAATCAGCCCCAGCATTTT. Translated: CASSIVQGGNQPQHF.

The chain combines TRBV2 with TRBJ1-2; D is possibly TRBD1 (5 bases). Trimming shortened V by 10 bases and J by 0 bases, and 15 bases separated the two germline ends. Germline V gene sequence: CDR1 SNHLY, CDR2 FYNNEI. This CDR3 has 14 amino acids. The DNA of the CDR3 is TGTGCCACCACCAAGGGGTTTGCTAACTATGGCTACACCTTC. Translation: CATTKGFANYGYTF.

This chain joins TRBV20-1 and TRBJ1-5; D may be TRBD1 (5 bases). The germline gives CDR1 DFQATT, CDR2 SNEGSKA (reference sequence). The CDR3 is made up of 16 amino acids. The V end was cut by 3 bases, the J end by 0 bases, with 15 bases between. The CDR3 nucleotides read TGCAGTGCTAGTTTGGGGCCGCCCTATAGCAATCAGCCCCAGCATTTT. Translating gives CSASLGPPYSNQPQHF.

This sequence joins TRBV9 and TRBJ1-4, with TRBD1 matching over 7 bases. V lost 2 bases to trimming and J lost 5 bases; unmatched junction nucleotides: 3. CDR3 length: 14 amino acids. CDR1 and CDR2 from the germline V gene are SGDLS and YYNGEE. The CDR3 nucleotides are TGTGCCAGCAGCGTTTCAGGGGGGAATGAAAAACTGTTTTTT. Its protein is CASSVSGGNEKLFF.

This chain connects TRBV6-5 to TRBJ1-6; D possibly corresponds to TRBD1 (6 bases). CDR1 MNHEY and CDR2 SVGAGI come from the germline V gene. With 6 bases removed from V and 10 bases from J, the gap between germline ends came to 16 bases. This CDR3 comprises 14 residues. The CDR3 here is CASRLGGGASPLHF. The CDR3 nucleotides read TGTGCCAGCAGGCTGGGGGGGGGCGCATCACCCCTCCACTTT.

The CDR3 region is CAWSLLPQRAEAFF. CDR3 DNA: TGTGCCTGGAGTTTGCTGCCCCAAAGGGCTGAAGCTTTCTTT. This sequence joins TRBV30 and TRBJ1-1; D is ambiguous. The V end was cut by 2 bases, the J end by 6 bases, with 16 bases between. Germline lookup yields CDR1 GTSNPN and CDR2 SVGIG (reference sequence). CDR3 length equals 14 residues.

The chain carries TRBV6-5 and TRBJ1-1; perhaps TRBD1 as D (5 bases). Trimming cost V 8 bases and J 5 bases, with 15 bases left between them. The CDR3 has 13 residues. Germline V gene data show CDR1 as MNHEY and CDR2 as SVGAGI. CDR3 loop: CASVYGGGTEAFF. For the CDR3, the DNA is TGTGCCAGCGTGTACGGGGGTGGAACTGAAGCTTTCTTT.

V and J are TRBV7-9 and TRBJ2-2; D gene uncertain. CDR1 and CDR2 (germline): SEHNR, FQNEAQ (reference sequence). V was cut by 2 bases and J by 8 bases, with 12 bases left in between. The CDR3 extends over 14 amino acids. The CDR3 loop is CASSLPERGGELFF. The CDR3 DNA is TGTGCCAGCAGCTTACCCGAGCGAGGTGGGGAGCTGTTTTTT.

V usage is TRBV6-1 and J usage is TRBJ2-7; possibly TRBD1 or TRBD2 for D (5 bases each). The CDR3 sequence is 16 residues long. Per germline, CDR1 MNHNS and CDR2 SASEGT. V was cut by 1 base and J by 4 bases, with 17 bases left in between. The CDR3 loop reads CASSEEKGPRLYEQYF. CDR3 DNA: TGTGCCAGCAGTGAAGAGAAGGGACCTAGATTATACGAGCAGTACTTC.

CDR3: CASSIHRGFLEAFF. The CDR3 DNA reads TGTGCCAGCTCGATTCATCGGGGGTTTCTTGAAGCTTTCTTT. The chain joins TRBV18 to TRBJ1-1; D perhaps matches TRBD1 (5 bases). Germline V CDR1 and CDR2: KGHSH, LQKENI. This CDR3 has 14 amino acids. Trimming removed 6 bases at V and 7 bases at J, with 18 bases between.

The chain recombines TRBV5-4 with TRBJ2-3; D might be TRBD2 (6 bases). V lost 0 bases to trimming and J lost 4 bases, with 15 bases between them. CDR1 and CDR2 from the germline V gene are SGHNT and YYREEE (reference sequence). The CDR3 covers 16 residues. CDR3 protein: CASSLVGQGGADTQYF. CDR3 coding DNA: TGTGCCAGCAGCTTGGTTGGGCAGGGAGGAGCAGATACGCAGTATTTT. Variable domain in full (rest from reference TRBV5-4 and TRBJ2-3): ETGVTQSPTHLIKTRGQQVTLRCSSQSGHNTVSWYQQALGQGPQFIFQYYREEENGRGNFPPRFSGLQFPNYSSELNVNALELDDSALYLCASSLVGQGGADTQYFGPGTRLTVL.

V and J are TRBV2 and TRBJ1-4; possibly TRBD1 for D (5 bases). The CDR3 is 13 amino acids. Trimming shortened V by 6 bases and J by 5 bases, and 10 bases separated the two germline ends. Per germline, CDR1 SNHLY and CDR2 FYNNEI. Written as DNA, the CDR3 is TGTGCCAGCAGGTGGGACCCAAATGAAAAACTGTTTTTT. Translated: CASRWDPNEKLFF.

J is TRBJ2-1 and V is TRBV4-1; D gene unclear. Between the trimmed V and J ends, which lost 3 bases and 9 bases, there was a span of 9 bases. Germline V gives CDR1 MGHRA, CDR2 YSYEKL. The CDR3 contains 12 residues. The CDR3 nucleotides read TGCGCCAGCAGCCATCCACGAGGTGAGCAGTTCTTC. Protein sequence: CASSHPRGEQFF.

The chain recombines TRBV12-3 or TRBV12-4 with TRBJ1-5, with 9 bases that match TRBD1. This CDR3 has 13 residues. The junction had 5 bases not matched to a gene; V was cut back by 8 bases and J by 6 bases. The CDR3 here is CASAGQGRQPQHF. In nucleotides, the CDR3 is TGTGCCAGCGCGGGACAGGGCCGTCAGCCCCAGCATTTT.

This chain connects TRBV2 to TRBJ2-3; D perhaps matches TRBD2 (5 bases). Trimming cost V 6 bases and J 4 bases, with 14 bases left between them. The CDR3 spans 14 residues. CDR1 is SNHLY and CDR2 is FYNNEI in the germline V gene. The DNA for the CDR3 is TGTGCCAGCAGGTGGAGGTCGGGCCCAGATACGCAGTATTTT. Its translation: CASRWRSGPDTQYF.

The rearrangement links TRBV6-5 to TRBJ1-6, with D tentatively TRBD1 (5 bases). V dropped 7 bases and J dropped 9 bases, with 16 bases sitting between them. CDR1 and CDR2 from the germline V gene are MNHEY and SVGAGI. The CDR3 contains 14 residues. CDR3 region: CASTTGRGSSPLHF. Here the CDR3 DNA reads TGTGCCAGCACCACTGGGAGGGGCTCTTCACCCCTCCACTTT.

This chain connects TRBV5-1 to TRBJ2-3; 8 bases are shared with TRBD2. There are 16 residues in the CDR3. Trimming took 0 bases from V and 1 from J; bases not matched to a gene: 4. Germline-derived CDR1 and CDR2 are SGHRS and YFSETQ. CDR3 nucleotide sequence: TGCGCCAGCAGCTTGGGAGGTAGCGGGGGCACAGATACGCAGTATTTT. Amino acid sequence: CASSLGGSGGTDTQYF.

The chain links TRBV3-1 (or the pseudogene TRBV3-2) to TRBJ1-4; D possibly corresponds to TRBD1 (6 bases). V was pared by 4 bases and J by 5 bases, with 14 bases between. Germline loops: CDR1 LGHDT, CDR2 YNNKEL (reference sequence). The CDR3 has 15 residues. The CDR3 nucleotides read TGTGCCAGCAGCCCTGTTCTACAGGGAAATGAAAAACTGTTTTTT. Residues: CASSPVLQGNEKLFF.